This TCR beta chain was documented in a study of spatial heterogeneity in lung cancer. On the study more broadly: The study consistently detected more beta-chain than alpha-chain sequences.

As to time point: sample taken at primary tumor resection. On this clonotype itself: The antigen remains undetermined.

TCRdb reanalysed the 5' RACE reads using MiXCR and keeps one entry per CDR3 protein. This table holds over 25,000 distinct CDR3 sequences, roughly 7.2% found once. Study results and caveats: For expanded intratumoral alpha and beta TCRs, counts tracked tumor mutation counts.

Specimen: lung tumor tissue, collected at surgery. This TCR derives from a male donor with early-stage non-small cell lung cancer.

CDR3 loop: CASSLENYGYTF. The CDR3 nucleotides are TGTGCCAGCAGTTTGGAGAACTATGGCTACACCTTC. The V call is TRBV28, the J call TRBJ1-2; D is undetermined. V lost 3 bases and J lost 2, with 4 bases in between. The CDR3 runs 12 residues. Germline V lookup: CDR1 MDHEN, CDR2 SYDVKM.